This TCR beta chain was sequenced during a study of vaccination and CD4 T cells after COVID-19. The study, taken as a whole, reports: Among convalescent patients, a median around 86% of reactive clones emerged only after vaccination.

The Oncomine TCR Beta short-read assay generated sequence data from the DNA of cultured CD4+ T cells. MiXCR, applied by TCRdb to the PCR reads, yields one record per CDR3 protein. The sample has some 15,000 distinct CDR3 sequences, under 85% seen once. Treatment indicated: approximately nine-day PBMC culture with coronavirus spike peptide pools or control peptides (ViraFEST assay). Antigen-specific T cell expansion with peptide pools preceded TCR sequencing in the ViraFEST approach. The table lists this clonotype with a count of one. Its specificity is not known. Germline values: CDR1 MNHEY, CDR2 SMNVEV (reference sequence). The length of the CDR3 is 16 residues. V shed 5 bases and J 4 bases; nucleotides not matched to a gene: 4.

The receptor was derived from a human donor who had recovered from COVID-19. Sequencing was done on a sample of CD4+ T cells from blood, cultured in vitro. V gene TRBV27 combines with J gene TRBJ2-2, with 13 positions matching TRBD2. The CDR3 nucleotides read TGTGCCAGCAGTAGACGACTAGCGGGAGGCACCGGGGAGCTGTTTTTT. Protein sequence: CASSRRLAGGTGELFF.